These T cell receptor beta chains were read from a single sample in a study of T cells in Graves' hyperthyroidism and ophthalmopathy. One entry per CDR3 protein, called by TCRdb with MiXCR from the multiplex PCR reads. The sample has approximately 600,000 distinct CDR3 sequences, 13% to 15% seen once. The sequencing input was blood. The receptors come from a woman under 30 with Graves' ophthalmopathy. Both conserved end residues are part of each CDR3. D genes are given only for firm matches. Some rows mark clone size as missing; the rest say once, few, many or name a class of expanded clone.

v_gene	d_gene	abundance	j_gene	CDR3aa	CDR3nt
TRBV10-3	.	few	TRBJ1-4	CAISRLGTDNEKLFF	TGTGCCATCAGTCGCCTGGGGACCGATAATGAAAAACTGTTTTTT
TRBV5-6	.	many	TRBJ1-5	CASSSYVSGANQPQHF	TGTGCCAGCAGCTCCTACGTCAGCGGGGCAAATCAGCCCCAGCATTTT
TRBV29-1	TRBD1	many	TRBJ2-1	CSAGTGDNEQFF	TGCAGCGCTGGAACAGGGGACAATGAGCAGTTCTTC
TRBV18	TRBD1	.	TRBJ2-7	CASSPPRTGKGYEQYF	TGTGCCAGCTCACCACCAAGGACAGGGAAGGGCTACGAGCAGTACTTC
TRBV7-3	TRBD2	many	TRBJ2-2	CASSRTSGTHTGELFF	TGTGCCAGCAGCCGGACTAGCGGGACCCACACCGGGGAGCTGTTTTTT
TRBV6-5	.	many	TRBJ1-2	CASSYSRDRGYTF	TGTGCCAGCAGTTACTCGAGGGATAGGGGCTACACCTTC
TRBV18	TRBD1	many	TRBJ1-4	CASSPDRADEKLFF	TGTGCCAGCTCACCGGACAGGGCTGATGAAAAACTGTTTTTT
TRBV29-1	.	many	TRBJ1-1	CSARDTLNTEAFF	TGCAGCGCCAGGGACACCCTGAACACTGAAGCTTTCTTT
TRBV3-1	TRBD2	many	TRBJ2-7	CASSPEGLVAYEQYF	TGTGCCAGCAGCCCCGAGGGACTAGTGGCCTACGAGCAGTACTTC
TRBV7-2	TRBD2	.	TRBJ2-6	CASSSWRGSSGANVLTF	TGTGCCAGCAGCTCCTGGCGGGGGAGCTCTGGGGCCAACGTCCTGACTTTC
TRBV28	.	few	TRBJ2-2	CASDPGAGELFF	TGTGCCAGCGACCCTGGCGCGGGGGAGCTGTTTTTT
TRBV12-3/TRBV12-4	TRBD2	.	TRBJ2-3	CASSLTSGTTDTQYF	TGTGCCAGCAGTTTGACTAGCGGGACCACAGATACGCAGTATTTT
TRBV29-1	.	few	TRBJ2-1	CSVEGLGNRHYNEQFF	TGCAGCGTTGAAGGCCTAGGGAACCGACACTACAATGAGCAGTTCTTC
TRBV10-3	.	.	TRBJ2-5	CAISEAYPQSRETQYF	TGTGCCATCAGTGAGGCTTACCCACAGTCAAGGGAGACCCAGTACTTC
TRBV2	TRBD1	many	TRBJ1-2	CASSEARQGANYGYTF	TGTGCCAGCAGTGAAGCGAGACAGGGAGCTAACTATGGCTACACCTTC
TRBV2	TRBD1	many	TRBJ1-5	CASSTEGLTGVGPQHF	TGTGCCAGCAGTACGGAAGGCCTTACAGGGGTCGGGCCCCAGCATTTT
TRBV6-2/TRBV6-3	.	.	TRBJ1-2	CASSGRTDGGYTF	TGTGCCAGCAGTGGACGGACGGATGGGGGCTACACCTTC
TRBV7-9	TRBD1	many	TRBJ1-1	CASSLADGTGKRGTEAFF	TGTGCCAGCAGCTTAGCCGATGGGACAGGGAAACGGGGCACTGAAGCTTTCTTT
TRBV3-1	.	many	TRBJ1-2	CASSQERLIGYGYTF	TGTGCCAGCAGCCAAGAAAGACTCATTGGCTATGGCTACACCTTC
TRBV4-3	TRBD1	.	TRBJ2-1	CASSHPRRTGGIDNEQFF	TGCGCCAGCAGCCACCCACGGAGGACAGGGGGTATCGACAATGAGCAGTTCTTC
TRBV6-2/TRBV6-3	TRBD1	many	TRBJ1-4	CASSSPRRTGSGEKLFF	TGTGCCAGCAGTTCGCCTCGACGGACAGGGTCCGGTGAAAAACTGTTTTTT
TRBV7-9	TRBD1	many	TRBJ2-3	CASIITGQPSTDTQYF	TGTGCCAGCATCATAACGGGACAGCCTAGCACAGATACGCAGTATTTT
TRBV19	.	.	TRBJ2-1	CASGSDYYNEQFF	TGTGCCAGTGGCTCGGACTACTACAATGAGCAGTTCTTC
TRBV15	TRBD1	few	TRBJ1-4	CATSIRQGRLNEKLFF	TGTGCCACCAGCATAAGACAGGGCAGGCTTAATGAAAAACTGTTTTTT
TRBV6-5	TRBD1	.	TRBJ1-5	CASKRDRGVGQPQHF	TGTGCCAGCAAACGGGACAGGGGGGTGGGTCAGCCCCAGCATTTT
TRBV4-1	.	.	TRBJ1-5	CASSPRRYSNQPQHF	TGCGCCAGCAGCCCCCGCCGGTATAGCAATCAGCCCCAGCATTTT
TRBV18	.	many	TRBJ2-1	CASSPPGLDYNEQFF	TGTGCCAGCTCACCACCGGGACTGGACTACAATGAGCAGTTCTTC
TRBV20-1	.	many	TRBJ2-3	CSASSGVGDSLSQYF	TGCAGTGCTAGTTCCGGGGTGGGGGACTCGCTTTCGCAGTATTTT
TRBV7-2	.	.	TRBJ1-1	CASSQDRKRFPKRTEAFF	TGTGCCAGCAGCCAAGATCGAAAGAGGTTCCCCAAACGCACTGAAGCTTTCTTT
TRBV7-3	.	.	TRBJ2-6	CASSLGTMSSGANVLTF	TGTGCCAGCAGCTTAGGGACAATGAGCTCTGGGGCCAACGTCCTGACTTTC
TRBV6-1	TRBD2	.	TRBJ2-7	CASSRGEYEQYF	TGTGCCAGCAGCCGGGGGGAATACGAGCAGTACTTC
TRBV28	.	many	TRBJ1-5	CASRPGSRISPQHF	TGTGCCAGCAGACCCGGGTCCCGTATTTCGCCCCAGCATTTT
TRBV5-1	TRBD1	.	TRBJ2-1	CASSLTGVGEQFF	TGCGCCAGCAGCCTCACAGGGGTTGGTGAGCAGTTCTTC
TRBV20-1	TRBD1	.	TRBJ1-6	CSARERTGAQAPLHF	TGCAGTGCTAGAGAACGGACAGGGGCCCAGGCTCCCCTCCACTTT
TRBV7-9	.	many	TRBJ2-1	CASTAGGAGRDEQFF	TGTGCCAGCACGGCAGGGGGGGCAGGGAGGGATGAGCAGTTCTTC
TRBV2	.	many	TRBJ2-3	CASEPRRGSTDTQYF	TGTGCCAGCGAGCCCCGGCGGGGTAGCACAGATACGCAGTATTTT
TRBV18	TRBD1	few	TRBJ1-2	CASSSGTGMDYGYTF	TGTGCCAGCTCATCCGGGACAGGGATGGACTATGGCTACACCTTC
TRBV6-5	TRBD1	many	TRBJ2-7	CASSYRTGGFDEQYF	TGTGCCAGCAGTTACAGGACAGGGGGCTTCGACGAGCAGTACTTC
TRBV11-1	.	many	TRBJ2-3	CASSLGQGGGTDTQYF	TGTGCCAGCAGCTTAGGACAGGGAGGAGGAACAGATACGCAGTATTTT
TRBV7-9	.	many	TRBJ2-4	CATFGGAKNIQYF	TGTGCCACCTTTGGAGGAGCCAAAAACATTCAGTACTTC
TRBV28	TRBD1	.	TRBJ1-5	CASRRGGGQGIQPQHF	TGTGCCAGTAGAAGAGGGGGGGGACAGGGGATTCAGCCCCAGCATTTT
TRBV6-1	.	.	TRBJ1-5	CASSAGRLNQPQHF	TGTGCCAGCAGCGCAGGAAGACTAAATCAGCCCCAGCATTTT
TRBV27	TRBD1	many	TRBJ2-5	CASSLIPTGAQTQYF	TGTGCCAGCAGTTTAATCCCGACAGGGGCGCAGACCCAGTACTTC
TRBV2	.	many	TRBJ2-3	CASSSGPSTDTQYF	TGTGCCAGCAGTAGCGGTCCTAGCACAGATACGCAGTATTTT
TRBV7-9	TRBD1	.	TRBJ2-2	CASSPQGGTGTTGELFF	TGTGCCAGCAGCCCCCAGGGGGGGACAGGGACCACCGGGGAGCTGTTTTTT
TRBV6-2/TRBV6-3	TRBD1	.	TRBJ2-7	CASRVTGGASYQQYF	TGTGCCAGCAGAGTTACAGGGGGCGCGTCCTACCAGCAGTACTTC
TRBV4-2	TRBD2	.	TRBJ2-7	CASSQDQSGGGYEQYF	TGTGCCAGCAGCCAAGATCAATCGGGAGGCGGCTACGAGCAGTACTTC
TRBV9	.	few	TRBJ2-1	CASSVAWDKDSYNEQFF	TGTGCCAGCAGCGTAGCCTGGGACAAAGATTCCTACAATGAGCAGTTCTTC
TRBV20-1	TRBD2	many	TRBJ2-3	CSARDLTSGRAGDTQYF	TGCAGTGCTAGAGATCTTACTAGCGGGAGGGCCGGAGATACGCAGTATTTT
TRBV2	TRBD2	many	TRBJ2-7	CARSSGSSYEQYF	TGTGCCAGATCTAGCGGGAGCTCCTACGAGCAGTACTTC